Listed below are T cell receptor beta chains from one sample, sequenced in a study of blood T cell repertoires in COVID-19. Libraries were prepared by immunoSEQ multiplex PCR; TCRdb keeps only in-frame clonotypes and omits some of them. The table records around 110,000 clones, 90% of them present only once. Material for sequencing was peripheral blood. Source of these receptors: a human donor with active COVID-19. The donor label of this sample is uncertain. CDR3s include the opening cysteine and the closing phenylalanine or tryptophan. The D gene is left open where the match is weak. The listing skips clone size in some rows; elsewhere it reads once, few, many or a size class.

cdr3_nt cdr3_aa v_call clone_size j_call cdr3_length d_call
TGTGCCAGCAGCTTAGAAAGAGGGCTGAGCTATGGCTACACCTTC CASSLERGLSYGYTF TRBV7-9 - TRBJ1-2 15 -
TGTGCCAGCAGTTTACCGCAGGGGAACTATGGCTACACCTTC CASSLPQGNYGYTF TRBV28 - TRBJ1-2 14 -
TGTGCCAGCAGCTTGGGGCTAGCGGGGGGCCCTGAGCAGTTCTTC CASSLGLAGGPEQFF TRBV5-6 - TRBJ2-1 15 TRBD2
TGCGCCAGCAGCTTGGCGGCAGGGGGTTCCTACGAGCAGTACTTC CASSLAAGGSYEQYF TRBV5-1 - TRBJ2-7 15 TRBD1
TGTGCCAGCAGCCACAGCGAACAGGGGGCGGAAGCTTTCTTT CASSHSEQGAEAFF TRBV6-5 - TRBJ1-1 14 TRBD1
TGTGCCATCAGTGACAAGGGACAGCCCTACGAGCAGTACTTC CAISDKGQPYEQYF TRBV10-3 - TRBJ2-7 14 TRBD1
TGTGCCAGCTCACCACCTTCCGGTTTGAGCACTGAAGCTTTCTTT CASSPPSGLSTEAFF TRBV18 - TRBJ1-1 15 -
TGTGCCAGCAGCAGGACTAGCGGGGCGCAAGAGACCCAGTACTTC CASSRTSGAQETQYF TRBV7-2 - TRBJ2-5 15 TRBD2
TGCGCCAGCAGCCAAAACGTAGCCGGGGTGACCCAGTACTTC CASSQNVAGVTQYF TRBV4-3 - TRBJ2-5 14 -
TGTGCCAGCAGCTTGAGGACAGCATATGGCTACACCTTC CASSLRTAYGYTF TRBV7-6 - TRBJ1-2 13 -
TGCGCCAGCAGCTTATCTGGGTCGGGAGATACGCAGTATTTT CASSLSGSGDTQYF TRBV5-1 - TRBJ2-3 14 -
TGTGCCAGCAGACCGGGACAGGGGGCTTCGGCTGAAGCTTTCTTT CASRPGQGASAEAFF TRBV2 - TRBJ1-1 15 TRBD1
TGTGCCAGCACCTTCCGCAGCTCTGGGGCCAACGTCCTGACTTTC CASTFRSSGANVLTF TRBV7-2 - TRBJ2-6 15 -
TGTGCCAGCAGCACCGGGACAGGGGAGTTCTTC CASSTGTGEFF TRBV27 - TRBJ2-1 11 TRBD1
TGTGCCAGCAGCCAAGCGGGGGGGCTCACAGATACGCAGTATTTT CASSQAGGLTDTQYF TRBV3-1/TRBV3-2 - TRBJ2-3 15 TRBD2
TGTGCCAGCAGCGTAGGAGCTAGCGGGGAATTCTACAATGAGCAGTTCTTC CASSVGASGEFYNEQFF TRBV9 - TRBJ2-1 17 TRBD2
TGCGCCAGCAGCCCCCTAGCCCCGGGGAAAGCCGGGGAGCTGTTTTTT CASSPLAPGKAGELFF TRBV5-1 - TRBJ2-2 16 -
TGTGCCAGCTCAAACAGGGTCGTGACTAATGAAAAACTGTTTTTT CASSNRVVTNEKLFF TRBV18 - TRBJ1-4 15 -
TGTGCCAGCAGTTCCAGATTAGCGGGGCAAGAGACCCAGTACTTC CASSSRLAGQETQYF TRBV28 - TRBJ2-5 15 TRBD2
TGTGCCAGCTCACCAATGGTTCTCGACAGGGGGAACTATGGCTACACCTTC CASSPMVLDRGNYGYTF TRBV18 - TRBJ1-2 17 TRBD1
TGTGCCAGTACGAGCGGGGGGGCTCCTATCGGGGAGCTGTTTTTT CASTSGGAPIGELFF TRBV19 few TRBJ2-2 15 TRBD2
TGTGCCAGCAGCCAACTTGGACAGTTGAGCTCCTACAATGAGCAGTTCTTC CASSQLGQLSSYNEQFF TRBV14 - TRBJ2-1 17 -
TGTGCCAGCAGCTTGACTAGTCTCAAAGTGAATGAGCAGTTCTTC CASSLTSLKVNEQFF TRBV7-9 - TRBJ2-1 15 -
TGTGCCACCAGTGAGAGACAGGGTCTCTCTGGAAACACCATATATTTT CATSERQGLSGNTIYF TRBV24-1 few TRBJ1-3 16 TRBD1
TGTGCCAGCTCACCCCCCAAGGGACAGGGGGCTGCCGGGGAGCTGTTTTTT CASSPPKGQGAAGELFF TRBV18 - TRBJ2-2 17 TRBD1
TGCGCCAGCAGCCAAGAGGCCAGGGGAACAGATACGCAGTATTTT CASSQEARGTDTQYF TRBV4-3 - TRBJ2-3 15 -
TGTGCCAGCAGCTCCGACAGGGCGAAGATCTACGAGCAGTACTTC CASSSDRAKIYEQYF TRBV7-2 - TRBJ2-7 15 TRBD1
TGTGCCAGCAGTGGGGGACTAGCAGCCGCAGATACGCAGTATTTT CASSGGLAAADTQYF TRBV2 once TRBJ2-3 15 TRBD2
TGTGCCAGCAGATCCGAGGACAGGGGCCGAGGTGGCTACACCTTC CASRSEDRGRGGYTF TRBV27 - TRBJ1-2 15 TRBD1
TGTGCCAGCAGTGTAGACAGGGGCACAGATACGCAGTATTTT CASSVDRGTDTQYF TRBV2 once TRBJ2-3 14 TRBD1
TGTGCCAGCAGCTTGGCAGGGGGGCACTCTGGAAACACCATATATTTT CASSLAGGHSGNTIYF TRBV5-5 - TRBJ1-3 16 TRBD1
TGTGCCAGTAGTACGTACAGGGGAGGGCAGTACTTC CASSTYRGGQYF TRBV19 - TRBJ2-7 12 -
TGTGCCAGCAGCCTTACAGGCTACGAGCAGTACTTC CASSLTGYEQYF TRBV27 - TRBJ2-7 12 -
TGTGCCAGCAGCCGAGCGGGGGCAGTCTACGAGCAGTACTTC CASSRAGAVYEQYF TRBV2 - TRBJ2-7 14 TRBD2
TGCGCCAGCAGCGCAAGGACTAGCTCCGCCAATGAGCAGTTCTTC CASSARTSSANEQFF TRBV4-1 - TRBJ2-1 15 TRBD2
TGCAGCGGTGCCCCCGGGACAGTGAACACTGAAGCTTTCTTT CSGAPGTVNTEAFF TRBV29-1 - TRBJ1-1 14 TRBD1
TGTGCCAGCAGTGAAGCGCTAGGGGGTCAGGGAAAACTGTTTTTT CASSEALGGQGKLFF TRBV6-1 - TRBJ1-4 15 -
TGCGCCAGCAGCTTGGTAGCACTAGCGGAAGAGACCCAGTACTTC CASSLVALAEETQYF TRBV5-1 - TRBJ2-5 15 TRBD2
TGTGCCAGCAAATCCTTGAGCTTAGATCAAGAGACCCAGTACTTC CASKSLSLDQETQYF TRBV2 - TRBJ2-5 15 -
TGCGCCAGCAGCTCTCCCGACAGGGGAGGGACTGAAGCTTTCTTT CASSSPDRGGTEAFF TRBV5-1 - TRBJ1-1 15 TRBD1
TGTGCCAGCAGTTTGGGCAGGGTTGGCTACACCTTC CASSLGRVGYTF TRBV28 - TRBJ1-2 12 -
TGTGCCAGTTCACCTACAGGGGGAACCTATGGCTACACCTTC CASSPTGGTYGYTF TRBV19 - TRBJ1-2 14 TRBD1
TGTGCCAGCAGTTTAACGGGACTAGCGGGGGGGAGGTACAATGAGCAGTTCTTC CASSLTGLAGGRYNEQFF TRBV27 - TRBJ2-1 18 TRBD2
TGTGCCACCAGTGACCTCGGACTCTACGGGGGGATTTACAATGAGCAGTTCTTC CATSDLGLYGGIYNEQFF TRBV24-1 - TRBJ2-1 18 TRBD2
TGCGCCAGCAGCCATGGGGCACAGGGCGAGTACGAGCAGTACTTC CASSHGAQGEYEQYF TRBV4-1 - TRBJ2-7 15 -
TGTGCCAGCAGCTCAAGGACTAGCGGGGGGTGGTACACCGGGGAGCTGTTTTTT CASSSRTSGGWYTGELFF TRBV27 - TRBJ2-2 18 TRBD2
TGTGCCAGCAGGGGACAGGGCGGGTATTCACCCCTCCACTTT CASRGQGGYSPLHF TRBV28 - TRBJ1-6 14 TRBD1
TGCGCCAGCAGCCTCGGGACTAGCGACACCGGGGAGCTGTTTTTT CASSLGTSDTGELFF TRBV4-3 once TRBJ2-2 15 TRBD2
TGTGCCAGTAGTCCGGACTCTTGGGAGACCCAGTACTTC CASSPDSWETQYF TRBV19 - TRBJ2-5 13 -
TGTGCCAGCACTTACGGGATAAACACTGAAGCTTTCTTT CASTYGINTEAFF TRBV19 few TRBJ1-1 13 -
TGTGCCAGCAGCTCTAGCGGGGGGGCCTACAATGAGCAGTTCTTC CASSSSGGAYNEQFF TRBV7-2 few TRBJ2-1 15 TRBD2
TGTGCCAGCAGCCATCGTCAGGGGCGGGAGCAGTACTTC CASSHRQGREQYF TRBV5-5 - TRBJ2-7 13 -